This T cell receptor beta chain emerged from a study (dated by TCRdb to the early 2020s). Overall results and qualifications from the work: According to the authors, more investigation is needed, including longitudinal sampling and evaluation of a control group.

For CDR1 and CDR2, the germline V gene lists KGHSH and LQKENI. V has 3 bases trimmed and J has 0 bases trimmed; junction bases matching no gene number 3. Reading from cysteine to phenylalanine, the CDR3 counts 16 amino acids. Only the CDR3 part of the read is kept: 48 bases, read in frame from the first base. For TCR beta sequencing, genomic DNA was taken from unsorted PBMCs, and those PBMCs had been isolated from peripheral blood. Survey-level sequencing on the immunoSEQ platform was used to profile TCR beta chain repertoires. Turning to the authors' computational methods: Repertoire diversity was quantified as the inverse Simpson index, and CDR3 amino acid length spectratypes and V-J pairing frequencies were compared. To annotate clonotypes specific to SARS-CoV-2, CMV, influenza A and EBV, TCR beta CDR3 sequences were compared against VDJdb. TCRdb re-hosts the immuneACCESS table, in-frame sequences only. Its copies lack some clones; in the studies checked, an unresolved V gene accounts for under half of them, and the cause for the rest is not known. That table supplies the V and J calls and clone size; D and trimming were determined from the DNA. For this sample there are 68,000 or so clones; just under 95% appear just once. The biggest ten clones account for roughly 4.5% of the sample.

This clone has more than one count but fewer than ten. There is no known antigen for this receptor. Qualities for individual bases were not recorded, and no much larger clone is one base off. This receptor was identified in a man aged 40-55 years with rheumatoid arthritis. The rearrangement combines TRBV18 with TRBJ1-5, and TRBD1 matches 9 of the central bases. Sequencing was done on a sample of PBMCs. The CDR3 here reads CASSPGTGSSNQPQHF. The bases read TGTGCCAGCTCACCGGGGACAGGGAGTAGCAATCAGCCCCAGCATTTT.